These 10 T cell receptor beta chains were all obtained from the same sample, sequenced in a study of T cell responses to AZD1222 COVID-19 vaccine. Repertoires were generated with immunoSEQ multiplex PCR, while TCRdb's copy carries only in-frame clones and drops some. The sample has more than 150,000 clones, 88% seen once. The material was peripheral blood, obtained on day 0 of AZD1222 vaccination. The receptors were gathered from an adult in good health.

The V and J genes are TRBV30 and TRBJ1-6, with D possibly TRBD1 on 5 matching bases. V lost 0 bases to trimming and J lost 3 bases, with 12 bases between them. This CDR3 spans 16 amino acids. Germline V gene sequence: CDR1 GTSNPN, CDR2 SVGIG (reference sequence). CDR3: CAWSVRWGFYNSPLHF. For the CDR3, the DNA is TGTGCCTGGAGTGTCCGCTGGGGGTTCTATAATTCACCCCTCCACTTT.

The chain joins TRBV5-1 to TRBJ1-5, with 9 bases matching TRBD1. The germline V gene has CDR1 SGHRS and CDR2 YFSETQ. The CDR3 spans 14 residues. V dropped 2 bases and J dropped 8; count of bases not matched to a gene: 5. The CDR3 DNA reads as TGCGCCAGCAGCTTAACAGGGGGCTGGGAGCCCCAGCATTTT. Translated, it gives CASSLTGGWEPQHF.

The chain uses TRBV5-1 and TRBJ2-3; 12 positions match TRBD1. The length of the CDR3 is 17 residues. V lost 2 bases to trimming and J lost 0 bases; unmatched junction nucleotides: 4. Looked up from germline, CDR1 is SGHRS and CDR2 is YFSETQ. DNA for the CDR3: TGCGCCAGCAGCTTCAGTGGGACAGGGGGCAGCACAGATACGCAGTATTTT. This sequence encodes CASSFSGTGGSTDTQYF.

The chain is built from TRBV9 and TRBJ1-1; a weak D match, TRBD1 (6 bases). This CDR3 has 15 amino acids. Germline CDR1 is SGDLS and CDR2 is YYNGEE. Trimming pared 3 bases from V and 4 bases from J, leaving 16 bases between. The CDR3 region is CASSAGIQGFTEAFF. The CDR3 nucleotides are TGTGCCAGCAGCGCTGGAATACAGGGATTCACTGAAGCTTTCTTT.

V is TRBV19 and J is TRBJ1-2, with 7 nucleotides matching TRBD1. The CDR3 covers 15 residues. Germline CDR1 is LNHDA and CDR2 is SQIVND (reference sequence). Germline trimming cut 8 bases from V and 3 bases from J; bases unmatched to any gene: 12. The CDR3 protein is CASQPQGVADYGYTF. The DNA for the CDR3 is TGTGCCAGTCAACCCCAGGGGGTGGCAGACTATGGCTACACCTTC.

V gene TRBV3-1 (or the pseudogene TRBV3-2) combines with J gene TRBJ1-5; a possible D gene is TRBD1 (6 bases). V dropped 0 bases and J dropped 5 bases, with 8 bases sitting between them. The CDR3 has 14 residues. Germline V gives CDR1 LGHDT, CDR2 YNNKEL (reference sequence). This CDR3 reads CASSQDSGDQPQHF. CDR3 DNA: TGTGCCAGCAGCCAAGATTCAGGGGATCAGCCCCAGCATTTT.

The rearrangement uses TRBV28 and TRBJ2-1; 7 bases are shared with TRBD2. Germline V gene data show CDR1 as MDHEN and CDR2 as SYDVKM. Trimming cost V 4 bases and J 7 bases; bases outside gene matches: 16. This CDR3 comprises 17 residues. The CDR3 nucleotides read TGTGCCAGCAGTTATAATGGCGGGAGTGGGGCTTTGAATGAGCAGTTCTTC. Translating gives CASSYNGGSGALNEQFF.

The gene calls are TRBV6-5 and TRBJ2-5; D gene unclear. The V end lost 2 bases, the J end lost 4 bases, and 14 bases lay between the germline ends. The CDR3 is 15 residues long. CDR1 and CDR2 (germline): MNHEY, SVGAGI. The CDR3 spells CASSYRSGYAETQYF. CDR3 DNA: TGTGCCAGCAGTTACCGGTCCGGCTACGCAGAGACCCAGTACTTC.

This sequence joins TRBV11-1 and TRBJ2-2; no reliable D call. CDR3 length: 12 residues. The germline V gene encodes CDR1 SGHAT and CDR2 FQDESV (reference sequence). V lost 5 bases, J lost 4 bases, and 5 bases lay in between. The CDR3 reads CASSRVTGELFF. The CDR3 coding sequence is TGTGCCAGCAGCCGGGTCACCGGGGAGCTGTTTTTT.

The chain recombines TRBV6-1 with TRBJ1-1; TRBD1 agrees at 10 bases. Germline V gives CDR1 MNHNS, CDR2 SASEGT. J gave up 10 bases and V 9 bases, and 17 bases lay outside the gene matches. CDR3 length: 15 residues. Here the CDR3 DNA reads TGTGCCAGTTACAACTCTCGGGACAGGGGATGGGTAGCTTTCTTT. It yields the protein CASYNSRDRGWVAFF.